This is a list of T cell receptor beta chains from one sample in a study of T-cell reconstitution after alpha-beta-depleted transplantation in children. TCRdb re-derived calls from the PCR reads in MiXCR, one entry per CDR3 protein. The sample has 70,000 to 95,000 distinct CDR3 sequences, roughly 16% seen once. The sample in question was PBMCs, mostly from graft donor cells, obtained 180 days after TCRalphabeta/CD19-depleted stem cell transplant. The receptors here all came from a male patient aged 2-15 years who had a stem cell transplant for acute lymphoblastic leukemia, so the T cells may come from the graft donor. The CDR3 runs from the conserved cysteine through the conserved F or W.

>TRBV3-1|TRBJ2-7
CASSQDHGVDEQYF
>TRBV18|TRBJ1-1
CASSRDLIMNTEAFF
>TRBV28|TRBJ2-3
CASNFGSASTDTQYF
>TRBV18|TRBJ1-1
CASSPLSREGNTEAFF
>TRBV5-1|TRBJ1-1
CASSLNQEAFF
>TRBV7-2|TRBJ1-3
CASSLETGAGNTIYF
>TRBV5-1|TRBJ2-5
CASSLGELWETQYF
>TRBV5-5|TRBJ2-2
CASSYTLTSGANTGELFF
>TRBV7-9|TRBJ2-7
CASSLTWTVSPYEQYF
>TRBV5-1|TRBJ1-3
CASSLEGQGGPGNTIYF
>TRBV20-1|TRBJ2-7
CSASGDRAHEQYF
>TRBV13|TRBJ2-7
CASSLTGGSHEQYF
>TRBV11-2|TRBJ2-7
CASSSYPKGRGPSYEQYF
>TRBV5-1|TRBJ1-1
CASSPDRAGTEAFF
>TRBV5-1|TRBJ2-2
CASSLYVGTGELFF
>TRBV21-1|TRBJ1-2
CASSIRGLYGYTF
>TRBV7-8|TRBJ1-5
CASSSAYTPYQPQHF
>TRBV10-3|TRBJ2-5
CAISGGLAGSETQYF
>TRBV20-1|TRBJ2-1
CSAGGDRYINEQFF
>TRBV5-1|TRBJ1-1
CASSLGSGGFPEAFF
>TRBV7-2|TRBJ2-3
CASSLNHGRPRTDTQYF
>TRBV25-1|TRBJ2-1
CGSGPGDKQFF